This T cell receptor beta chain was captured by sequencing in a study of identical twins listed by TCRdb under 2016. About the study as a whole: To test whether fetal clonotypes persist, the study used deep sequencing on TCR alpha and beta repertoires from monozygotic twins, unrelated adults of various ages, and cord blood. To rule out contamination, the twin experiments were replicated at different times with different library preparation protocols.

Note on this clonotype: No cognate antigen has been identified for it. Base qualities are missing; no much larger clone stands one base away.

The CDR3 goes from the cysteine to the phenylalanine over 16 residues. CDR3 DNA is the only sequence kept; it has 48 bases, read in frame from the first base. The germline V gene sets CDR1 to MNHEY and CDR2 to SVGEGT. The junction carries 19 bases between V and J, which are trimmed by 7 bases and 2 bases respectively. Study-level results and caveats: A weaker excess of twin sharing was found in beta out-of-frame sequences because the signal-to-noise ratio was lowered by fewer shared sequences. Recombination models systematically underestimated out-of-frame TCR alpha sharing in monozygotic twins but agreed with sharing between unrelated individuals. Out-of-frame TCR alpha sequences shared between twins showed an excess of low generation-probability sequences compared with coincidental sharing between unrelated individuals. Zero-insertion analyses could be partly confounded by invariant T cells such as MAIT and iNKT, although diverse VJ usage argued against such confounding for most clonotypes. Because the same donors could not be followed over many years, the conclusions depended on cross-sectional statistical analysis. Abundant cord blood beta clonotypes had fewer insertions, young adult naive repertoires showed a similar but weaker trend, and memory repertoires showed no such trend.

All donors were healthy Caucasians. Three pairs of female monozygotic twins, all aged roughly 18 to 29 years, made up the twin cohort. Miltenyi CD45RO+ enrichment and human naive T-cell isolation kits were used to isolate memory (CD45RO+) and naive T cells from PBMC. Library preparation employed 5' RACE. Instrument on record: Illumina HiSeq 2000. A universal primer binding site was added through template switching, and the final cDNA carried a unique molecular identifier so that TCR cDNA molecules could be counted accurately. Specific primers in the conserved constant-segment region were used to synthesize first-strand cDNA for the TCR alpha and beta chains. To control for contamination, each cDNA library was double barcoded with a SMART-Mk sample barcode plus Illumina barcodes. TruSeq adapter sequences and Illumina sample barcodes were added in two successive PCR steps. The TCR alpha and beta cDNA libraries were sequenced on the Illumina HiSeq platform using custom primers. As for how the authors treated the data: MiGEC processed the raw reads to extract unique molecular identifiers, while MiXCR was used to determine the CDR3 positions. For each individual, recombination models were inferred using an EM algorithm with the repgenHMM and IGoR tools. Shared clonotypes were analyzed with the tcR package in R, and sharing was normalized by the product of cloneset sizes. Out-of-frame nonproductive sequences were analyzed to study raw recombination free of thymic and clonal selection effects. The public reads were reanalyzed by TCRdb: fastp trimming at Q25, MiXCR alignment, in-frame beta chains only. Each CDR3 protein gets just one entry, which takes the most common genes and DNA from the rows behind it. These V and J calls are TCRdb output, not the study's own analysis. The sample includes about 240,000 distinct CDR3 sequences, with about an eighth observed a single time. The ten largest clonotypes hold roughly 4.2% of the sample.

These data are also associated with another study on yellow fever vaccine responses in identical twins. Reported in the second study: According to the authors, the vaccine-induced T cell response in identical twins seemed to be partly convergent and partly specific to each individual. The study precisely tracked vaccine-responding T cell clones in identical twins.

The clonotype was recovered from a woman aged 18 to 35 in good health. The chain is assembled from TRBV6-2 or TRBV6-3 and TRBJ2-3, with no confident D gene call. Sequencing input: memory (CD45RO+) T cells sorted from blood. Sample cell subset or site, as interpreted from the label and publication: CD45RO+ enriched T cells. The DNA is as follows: TGTGCCAGCAACTCCGCTCACGGTCGGGCCACAGATACGCAGTATTTT. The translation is CASNSAHGRATDTQYF.